These T cell receptor beta chains were read from a single sample in a study of technical replicates of blood from a few donors. Assay used: immunoSEQ multiplex PCR; TCRdb lists only in-frame clones, some missing. The sample has approximately 81,000 clones; 70% to 90% are singletons. Sequencing used PBMCs. The receptors stem from a human donor in good health. Some clones in this sample may be carry-over from other donors' samples. The CDR3 runs from the conserved cysteine through the conserved F or W. Fields, in order: J gene, D gene, V gene, clone size, CDR3 protein, CDR3 DNA. A D gene is named only where the DNA matches it firmly. Expanded clones are given a class, and other clones once, few, many or no size at all.

J gene: TRBJ2-2; D gene: TRBD2; V gene: TRBV5-4; clone size: NA; CDR3 protein: CASSHSGGVGGELFF; CDR3 DNA: TGTGCCAGCAGCCATAGCGGGGGGGTTGGCGGGGAGCTGTTTTTT
J gene: TRBJ1-2; D gene: TRBD1; V gene: TRBV7-6; clone size: few; CDR3 protein: CASSLESGGLYGYTF; CDR3 DNA: TGTGCCAGCAGCTTAGAGTCAGGGGGCCTCTATGGCTACACCTTC
J gene: TRBJ2-1; D gene: TRBD2; V gene: TRBV9; clone size: NA; CDR3 protein: CASSVGTSGGLNEQFF; CDR3 DNA: TGTGCCAGCAGCGTTGGGACTAGCGGGGGCCTCAATGAGCAGTTCTTC
J gene: TRBJ2-3; D gene: NA; V gene: TRBV10-3; clone size: NA; CDR3 protein: CAISESGGISDTQYF; CDR3 DNA: TGTGCCATCAGTGAGTCGGGGGGAATCTCAGATACGCAGTATTTT
J gene: TRBJ1-5; D gene: NA; V gene: TRBV19; clone size: few; CDR3 protein: CASSLQGIDQPQHF; CDR3 DNA: TGTGCCAGTAGTCTACAGGGTATAGATCAGCCCCAGCATTTT
J gene: TRBJ2-3; D gene: NA; V gene: TRBV6-5; clone size: NA; CDR3 protein: CASSYPERSDTQYF; CDR3 DNA: TGTGCCAGCAGTTACCCTGAGAGGTCAGATACGCAGTATTTT
J gene: TRBJ1-2; D gene: NA; V gene: TRBV14; clone size: NA; CDR3 protein: CASSQRGTSIQGYTF; CDR3 DNA: TGTGCCAGCAGCCAAAGGGGTACGAGCATCCAAGGCTACACCTTC
J gene: TRBJ1-4; D gene: NA; V gene: TRBV5-1; clone size: NA; CDR3 protein: CASSLEQGKLFF; CDR3 DNA: TGCGCCAGCAGCTTGGAACAGGGAAAACTGTTTTTT
J gene: TRBJ1-5; D gene: NA; V gene: TRBV19; clone size: NA; CDR3 protein: CASSIAGYSNQPQHF; CDR3 DNA: TGTGCCAGTAGTATAGCAGGGTATAGCAATCAGCCCCAGCATTTT
J gene: TRBJ2-2; D gene: NA; V gene: TRBV4-1; clone size: NA; CDR3 protein: CASSQVPAGASNTGELFF; CDR3 DNA: TGCGCCAGCAGCCAAGTACCCGCCGGAGCGTCGAACACCGGGGAGCTGTTTTTT
J gene: TRBJ2-5; D gene: TRBD2; V gene: TRBV7-9; clone size: once; CDR3 protein: CASSGAQRGEETQYF; CDR3 DNA: TGTGCCAGCAGCGGGGCTCAGCGGGGGGAGGAGACCCAGTACTTC
J gene: TRBJ1-1; D gene: NA; V gene: TRBV7-6; clone size: NA; CDR3 protein: CASSLAPAGPGEAFF; CDR3 DNA: TGTGCCAGCAGCTTAGCGCCGGCAGGGCCCGGTGAAGCTTTCTTT
J gene: TRBJ2-7; D gene: TRBD1; V gene: TRBV6-5; clone size: NA; CDR3 protein: CASSYGGTGSYEQYF; CDR3 DNA: TGTGCCAGCAGTTACGGGGGGACAGGTTCCTACGAGCAGTACTTC
J gene: TRBJ2-7; D gene: NA; V gene: TRBV5-4; clone size: NA; CDR3 protein: CASSQVLYSLSYPEQYF; CDR3 DNA: TGTGCCAGCAGCCAAGTGTTGTACTCGTTGAGTTATCCCGAGCAGTACTTC
J gene: TRBJ2-7; D gene: NA; V gene: TRBV7-2; clone size: NA; CDR3 protein: CASSLLNEQYF; CDR3 DNA: TGTGCCAGCAGCCTTTTAAACGAGCAGTACTTC
J gene: TRBJ2-7; D gene: TRBD1; V gene: TRBV15; clone size: NA; CDR3 protein: CATSRGLGTGGLNEQYF; CDR3 DNA: TGTGCCACCAGCAGAGGCCTCGGGACAGGGGGCTTAAATGAGCAGTACTTC
J gene: TRBJ2-7; D gene: TRBD2; V gene: TRBV11-1; clone size: NA; CDR3 protein: CASSHSGGTYEQYF; CDR3 DNA: TGTGCCAGCAGCCATAGCGGGGGGACCTACGAGCAGTACTTC
J gene: TRBJ2-1; D gene: NA; V gene: TRBV25-1; clone size: NA; CDR3 protein: CASSVSGYNEQFF; CDR3 DNA: TGTGCCAGCAGTGTGAGTGGTTACAATGAGCAGTTCTTC
J gene: TRBJ2-7; D gene: NA; V gene: TRBV7-6; clone size: NA; CDR3 protein: CASSRTGYEQYF; CDR3 DNA: TGTGCCAGCAGCCGGACGGGGTACGAGCAGTACTTC
J gene: TRBJ2-7; D gene: TRBD2; V gene: TRBV5-1; clone size: once; CDR3 protein: CASSLVSGGTYEQYF; CDR3 DNA: TGCGCCAGCAGCTTGGTCTCGGGGGGGACCTACGAGCAGTACTTC
J gene: TRBJ2-7; D gene: TRBD1; V gene: TRBV5-1; clone size: NA; CDR3 protein: CASSRSIGQEGEQYF; CDR3 DNA: TGCGCCAGCAGCAGATCTATTGGACAGGAAGGCGAGCAGTACTTC
J gene: TRBJ1-5; D gene: NA; V gene: TRBV7-6; clone size: NA; CDR3 protein: CASSLELGQGIPYSNQPQHF; CDR3 DNA: TGTGCCAGCAGCTTAGAGTTGGGGCAGGGGATCCCTTATAGCAATCAGCCCCAGCATTTT
J gene: TRBJ1-1; D gene: NA; V gene: TRBV30; clone size: once; CDR3 protein: CAWSRRRGSTEAFF; CDR3 DNA: TGTGCCTGGAGTCGTCGCCGGGGGTCCACTGAAGCTTTCTTT
J gene: TRBJ2-3; D gene: NA; V gene: TRBV6-5; clone size: NA; CDR3 protein: CASSWSGGGHVTQYF; CDR3 DNA: TGTGCCAGCAGTTGGAGTGGGGGGGGGCACGTTACGCAGTATTTT
J gene: TRBJ2-7; D gene: NA; V gene: TRBV5-4; clone size: NA; CDR3 protein: CASSFGQGPYEQYF; CDR3 DNA: TGTGCCAGCAGCTTCGGGCAGGGGCCCTACGAGCAGTACTTC
J gene: TRBJ2-6; D gene: TRBD1; V gene: TRBV5-1; clone size: NA; CDR3 protein: CASSPGTGVSGANVLTF; CDR3 DNA: TGCGCCAGCAGCCCTGGGACAGGAGTCTCTGGGGCCAACGTCCTGACTTTC
J gene: TRBJ2-7; D gene: TRBD2; V gene: TRBV4-1; clone size: NA; CDR3 protein: CASSQGGLEIYEQYF; CDR3 DNA: TGCGCCAGCAGCCAAGGGGGACTAGAGATTTACGAGCAGTACTTC
J gene: TRBJ2-2; D gene: NA; V gene: TRBV4-1; clone size: NA; CDR3 protein: CASSQYFWQGKSGELFF; CDR3 DNA: TGCGCCAGCAGCCAATATTTCTGGCAGGGGAAGAGCGGGGAGCTGTTTTTT
J gene: TRBJ2-2; D gene: NA; V gene: TRBV6-6; clone size: NA; CDR3 protein: CASREVRADGELFF; CDR3 DNA: TGTGCCAGCAGGGAAGTCAGGGCTGACGGGGAGCTGTTTTTT
J gene: TRBJ2-3; D gene: TRBD2; V gene: TRBV10-3; clone size: NA; CDR3 protein: CAIRDTGLAGNYTDTQYF; CDR3 DNA: TGTGCCATCAGAGACACCGGACTAGCGGGCAATTACACAGATACGCAGTATTTT
J gene: TRBJ2-7; D gene: NA; V gene: TRBV5-5; clone size: once; CDR3 protein: CASSLVTGSYEQYF; CDR3 DNA: TGTGCCAGCAGCTTGGTTACGGGCTCCTACGAGCAGTACTTC
J gene: TRBJ2-7; D gene: NA; V gene: TRBV7-2; clone size: NA; CDR3 protein: CASSLVTGSSYEQYF; CDR3 DNA: TGTGCCAGCAGCTTAGTTACAGGGAGCTCCTACGAGCAGTACTTC
J gene: TRBJ1-1; D gene: NA; V gene: TRBV7-9; clone size: NA; CDR3 protein: CASSLGAEITEAFF; CDR3 DNA: TGTGCCAGCAGCTTGGGGGCTGAGATAACTGAAGCTTTCTTT
J gene: TRBJ1-4; D gene: NA; V gene: TRBV15; clone size: NA; CDR3 protein: CATSRDQDSYEKLFF; CDR3 DNA: TGTGCCACCAGCAGAGATCAGGATTCTTACGAAAAACTGTTTTTT
J gene: TRBJ2-1; D gene: NA; V gene: TRBV6-4; clone size: NA; CDR3 protein: CASSGSRTSYNEQFF; CDR3 DNA: TGTGCCAGCAGTGGATCTCGGACAAGTTACAATGAGCAGTTCTTC
J gene: TRBJ2-7; D gene: NA; V gene: TRBV2; clone size: once; CDR3 protein: CASSLRGLSYEQYF; CDR3 DNA: TGTGCCAGCAGTCTCAGGGGTCTGTCTTACGAGCAGTACTTC
J gene: TRBJ2-7; D gene: NA; V gene: TRBV19; clone size: NA; CDR3 protein: CASSIDVGGVFAYEQYF; CDR3 DNA: TGTGCCAGTAGTATAGACGTCGGCGGGGTATTTGCCTACGAGCAGTACTTC
J gene: TRBJ2-5; D gene: TRBD1; V gene: TRBV19; clone size: NA; CDR3 protein: CASSYLQGARKETQYF; CDR3 DNA: TGTGCCAGTAGTTACTTACAGGGGGCGCGCAAAGAGACCCAGTACTTC
J gene: TRBJ2-5; D gene: NA; V gene: TRBV5-1; clone size: NA; CDR3 protein: CASSSPEGDETQYF; CDR3 DNA: TGCGCCAGCAGCTCACCCGAGGGGGATGAGACCCAGTACTTC
J gene: TRBJ1-3; D gene: NA; V gene: TRBV4-1; clone size: NA; CDR3 protein: CASSPVSPSSGNTIYF; CDR3 DNA: TGCGCCAGCAGCCCAGTCAGTCCCAGCTCTGGAAACACCATATATTTT
J gene: TRBJ2-5; D gene: TRBD2; V gene: TRBV19; clone size: NA; CDR3 protein: CASSGTTTYQETQYF; CDR3 DNA: TGTGCCAGTAGTGGGACTACAACGTACCAAGAGACCCAGTACTTC